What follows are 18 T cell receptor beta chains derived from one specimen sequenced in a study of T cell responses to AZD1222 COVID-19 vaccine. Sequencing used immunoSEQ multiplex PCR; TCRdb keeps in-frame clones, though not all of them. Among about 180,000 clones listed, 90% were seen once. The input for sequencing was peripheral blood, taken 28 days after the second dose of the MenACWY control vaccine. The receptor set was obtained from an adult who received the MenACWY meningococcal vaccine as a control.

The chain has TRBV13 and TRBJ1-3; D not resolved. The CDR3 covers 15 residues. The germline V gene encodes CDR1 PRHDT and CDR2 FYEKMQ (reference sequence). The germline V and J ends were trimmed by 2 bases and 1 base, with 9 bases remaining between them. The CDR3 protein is CASSLRQSSGNTIYF. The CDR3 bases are TGTGCCAGCAGCTTACGCCAGTCTTCTGGAAACACCATATATTTT.

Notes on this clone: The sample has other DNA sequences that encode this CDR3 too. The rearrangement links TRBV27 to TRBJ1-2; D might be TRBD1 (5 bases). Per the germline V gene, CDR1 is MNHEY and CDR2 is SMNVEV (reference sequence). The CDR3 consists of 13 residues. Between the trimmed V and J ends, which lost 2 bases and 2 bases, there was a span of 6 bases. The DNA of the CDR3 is TGTGCCAGCAGTTTAGGGGGAAACTATGGCTACACCTTC. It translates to CASSLGGNYGYTF.

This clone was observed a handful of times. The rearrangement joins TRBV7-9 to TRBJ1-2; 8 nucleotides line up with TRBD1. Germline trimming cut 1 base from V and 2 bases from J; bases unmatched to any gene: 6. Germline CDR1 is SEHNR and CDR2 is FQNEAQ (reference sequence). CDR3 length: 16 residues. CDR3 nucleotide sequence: TGTGCCAGCAGCTTAGAACAGGGGGTCACAAACTATGGCTACACCTTC. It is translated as CASSLEQGVTNYGYTF.

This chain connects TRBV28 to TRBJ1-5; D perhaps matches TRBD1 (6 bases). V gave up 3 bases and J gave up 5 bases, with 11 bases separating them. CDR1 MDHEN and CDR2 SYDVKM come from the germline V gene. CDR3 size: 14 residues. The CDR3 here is CASSFNRDYQPQHF. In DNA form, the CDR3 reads TGTGCCAGCAGTTTTAACAGGGATTATCAGCCCCAGCATTTT.

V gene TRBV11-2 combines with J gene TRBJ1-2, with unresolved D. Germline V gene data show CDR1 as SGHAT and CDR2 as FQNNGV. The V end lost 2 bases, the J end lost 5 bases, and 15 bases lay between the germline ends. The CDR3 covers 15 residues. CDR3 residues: CASSLTAENSYGYTF. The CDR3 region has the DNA TGTGCCAGCAGCTTAACAGCAGAAAACTCATATGGCTACACCTTC.

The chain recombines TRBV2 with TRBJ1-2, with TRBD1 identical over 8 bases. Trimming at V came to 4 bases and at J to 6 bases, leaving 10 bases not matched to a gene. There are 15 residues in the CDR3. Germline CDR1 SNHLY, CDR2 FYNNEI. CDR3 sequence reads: CASSVDRTGLNGYTF. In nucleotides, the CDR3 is TGTGCCAGCAGTGTGGATCGGACAGGGCTAAATGGCTACACCTTC.

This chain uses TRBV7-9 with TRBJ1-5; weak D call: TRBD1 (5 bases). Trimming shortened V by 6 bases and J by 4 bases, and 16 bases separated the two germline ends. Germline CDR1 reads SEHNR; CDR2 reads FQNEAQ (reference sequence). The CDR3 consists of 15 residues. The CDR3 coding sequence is TGTGCCAGCAGTCTAGACAGCAATTCTAATCAGCCCCAGCATTTT. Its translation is CASSLDSNSNQPQHF. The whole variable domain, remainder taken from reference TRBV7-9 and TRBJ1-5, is DTGVSQNPRHKITKRGQNVTFRCDPISEHNRLYWYRQTLGQGPEFLTYFQNEAQLEKSRLLSDRFSAERPKGSFSTLEIQRTEQGDSAMYLCASSLDSNSNQPQHFGDGTRLSIL.

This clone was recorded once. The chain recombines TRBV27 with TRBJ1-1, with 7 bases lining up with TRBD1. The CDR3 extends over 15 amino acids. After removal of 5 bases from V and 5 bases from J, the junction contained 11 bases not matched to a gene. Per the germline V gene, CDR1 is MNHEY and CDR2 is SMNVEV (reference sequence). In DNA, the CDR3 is TGTGCCAGCAGTGCCTACAGGGGTGCCGGGACTGAAGCTTTCTTT. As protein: CASSAYRGAGTEAFF.

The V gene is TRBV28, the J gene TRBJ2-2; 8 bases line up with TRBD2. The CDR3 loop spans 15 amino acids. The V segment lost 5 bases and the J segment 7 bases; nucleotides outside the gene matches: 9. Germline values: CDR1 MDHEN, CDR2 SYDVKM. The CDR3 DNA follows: TGTGCCAGCAGTCCGGGACTAGAGGTGGTCGGGGAGCTGTTTTTT. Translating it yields CASSPGLEVVGELFF. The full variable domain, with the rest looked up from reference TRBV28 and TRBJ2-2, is DVKVTQSSRYLVKRTGEKVFLECVQDMDHENMFWYRQDPGLGLRLIYFSYDVKMKEKGDIPEGYSVSREKKERFSLILESASTNQTSMYLCASSPGLEVVGELFFGEGSRLTVL.

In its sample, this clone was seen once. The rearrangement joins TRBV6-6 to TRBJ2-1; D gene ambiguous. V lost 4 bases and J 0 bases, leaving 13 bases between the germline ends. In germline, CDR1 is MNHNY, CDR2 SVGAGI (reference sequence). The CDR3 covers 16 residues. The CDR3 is CASSSPEALSYNEQFF. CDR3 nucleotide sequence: TGTGCCAGCAGTTCCCCAGAAGCCCTCTCCTACAATGAGCAGTTCTTC.

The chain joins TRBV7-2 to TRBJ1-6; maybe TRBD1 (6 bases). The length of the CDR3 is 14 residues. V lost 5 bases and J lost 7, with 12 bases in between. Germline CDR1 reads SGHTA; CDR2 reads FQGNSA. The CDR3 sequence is CASSDGGPNSPLHF. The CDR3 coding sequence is TGTGCCAGCAGCGATGGGGGGCCCAATTCACCCCTCCACTTT.

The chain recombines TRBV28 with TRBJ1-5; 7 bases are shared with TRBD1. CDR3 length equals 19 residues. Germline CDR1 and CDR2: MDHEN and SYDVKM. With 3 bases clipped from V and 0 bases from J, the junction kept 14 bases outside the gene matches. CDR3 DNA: TGTGCCAGCAGTTTCCCTCGGGACAGCTCCTCATATAGCAATCAGCCCCAGCATTTT. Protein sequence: CASSFPRDSSSYSNQPQHF.

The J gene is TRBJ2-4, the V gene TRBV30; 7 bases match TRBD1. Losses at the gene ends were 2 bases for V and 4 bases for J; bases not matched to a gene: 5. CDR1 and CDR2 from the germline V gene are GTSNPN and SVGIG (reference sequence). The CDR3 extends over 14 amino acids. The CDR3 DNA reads TGTGCCTGGAGTTTCGGGGACAGTAAAAACATTCAGTACTTC. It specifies CAWSFGDSKNIQYF.

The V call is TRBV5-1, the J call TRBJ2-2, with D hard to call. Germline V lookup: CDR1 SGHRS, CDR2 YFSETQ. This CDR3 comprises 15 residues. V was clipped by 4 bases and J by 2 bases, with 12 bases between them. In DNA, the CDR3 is TGCGCCAGCAGCGAGACCCCAACCAACACCGGGGAGCTGTTTTTT. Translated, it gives CASSETPTNTGELFF.

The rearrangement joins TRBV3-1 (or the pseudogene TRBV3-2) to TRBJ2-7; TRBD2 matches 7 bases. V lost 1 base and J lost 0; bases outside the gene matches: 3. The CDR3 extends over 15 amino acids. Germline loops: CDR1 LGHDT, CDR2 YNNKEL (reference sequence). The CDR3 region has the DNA TGTGCCAGCAGCCAAGTGAGCGGGGCCTCCTACGAGCAGTACTTC. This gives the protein CASSQVSGASYEQYF.

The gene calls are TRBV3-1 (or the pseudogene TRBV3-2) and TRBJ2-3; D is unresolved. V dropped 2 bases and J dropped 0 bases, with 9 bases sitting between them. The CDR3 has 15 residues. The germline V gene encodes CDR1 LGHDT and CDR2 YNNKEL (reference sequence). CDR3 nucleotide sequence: TGTGCCAGCAGCCAAAAGTCTCCTAGCACAGATACGCAGTATTTT. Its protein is CASSQKSPSTDTQYF.

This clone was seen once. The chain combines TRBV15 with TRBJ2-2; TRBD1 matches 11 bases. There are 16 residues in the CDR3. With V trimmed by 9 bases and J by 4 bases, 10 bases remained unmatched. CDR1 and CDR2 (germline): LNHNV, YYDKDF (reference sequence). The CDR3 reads CATQKGQGGFTGELFF. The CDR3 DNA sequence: TGTGCCACTCAGAAGGGACAGGGGGGATTCACCGGGGAGCTGTTTTTT. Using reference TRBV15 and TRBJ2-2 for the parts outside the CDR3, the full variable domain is DAMVIQNPRYQVTQFGKPVTLSCSQTLNHNVMYWYQQKSSQAPKLLFHYYDKDFNNEADTPDNFQSRRPNTSFCFLDIRSPGLGDTAMYLCATQKGQGGFTGELFFGEGSRLTVL.

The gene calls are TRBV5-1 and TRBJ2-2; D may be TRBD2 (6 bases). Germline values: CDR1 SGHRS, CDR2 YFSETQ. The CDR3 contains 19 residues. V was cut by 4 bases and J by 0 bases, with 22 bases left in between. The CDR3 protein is CASSRGTPILISNTGELFF. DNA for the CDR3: TGCGCCAGCAGCCGGGGGACCCCCATCTTAATATCGAACACCGGGGAGCTGTTTTTT.